The rows below give T cell receptor beta chains drawn from one sample of a study of spatial heterogeneity in lung cancer. TCRdb ran MiXCR on the 5' RACE reads and lists one entry per CDR3 protein. The sample contains about 70,000 distinct CDR3 sequences, around 9.3% of which appear only once. Sequenced material: PBMCs, taken at follow-up. These receptors all come from a female donor with early-stage non-small cell lung cancer. The CDR3 runs from the conserved cysteine through the conserved F or W. The D gene is left open where the match is weak. The listing skips clone size in some rows; elsewhere it reads once, few, many or a size class.

v_gene: TRBV7-2
j_gene: TRBJ2-7
d_gene: .
abundance: .
CDR3nt: TGTGCCAGCAGCCCCCGTGCGGGGCTCTACGAGCAGTACTTC
CDR3aa: CASSPRAGLYEQYF

v_gene: TRBV20-1
j_gene: TRBJ1-6
d_gene: TRBD1
abundance: few
CDR3nt: TGCAGTGCGCCGACAGGGAGCTCCTATAATTCACCCCTCCACTTT
CDR3aa: CSAPTGSSYNSPLHF

v_gene: TRBV12-3/TRBV12-4
j_gene: TRBJ2-1
d_gene: TRBD2
abundance: few
CDR3nt: TGTGCCAGCAGAGGATTAGCGGGAGGCTCCTACAATGAGCAGTTCTTC
CDR3aa: CASRGLAGGSYNEQFF

v_gene: TRBV6-6
j_gene: TRBJ1-5
d_gene: TRBD1
abundance: many
CDR3nt: TGTGCCAGCAGGGACAGGGGGACTCAGCCCCAGCATTTT
CDR3aa: CASRDRGTQPQHF

v_gene: TRBV11-3
j_gene: TRBJ2-1
d_gene: TRBD1
abundance: .
CDR3nt: TGTGCCAGCAGCCTAGAGGCGGGGACAGGGGCATCCTACAATGAGCAGTTCTTC
CDR3aa: CASSLEAGTGASYNEQFF

v_gene: TRBV9
j_gene: TRBJ2-7
d_gene: TRBD2
abundance: many
CDR3nt: TGTGCCAGCAGCCCCGGGGCGGGAGCCCCAACCGAGCAGTACTTC
CDR3aa: CASSPGAGAPTEQYF

v_gene: TRBV6-2/TRBV6-3
j_gene: TRBJ1-1
d_gene: TRBD1
abundance: few
CDR3nt: TGTGCCAGCAGTTTGGACAGGACTAACACTGAAGCTTTCTTT
CDR3aa: CASSLDRTNTEAFF

v_gene: TRBV12-5
j_gene: TRBJ1-1
d_gene: .
abundance: many
CDR3nt: TGTGCTAGTGGTTCCTCAGGGCGCACTGAAGCTTTCTTT
CDR3aa: CASGSSGRTEAFF

v_gene: TRBV10-2
j_gene: TRBJ2-6
d_gene: .
abundance: many
CDR3nt: TGCGCCAGCACAGGGAGTGGGGCCAACGTCCTGACTTTC
CDR3aa: CASTGSGANVLTF

v_gene: TRBV20-1
j_gene: TRBJ1-4
d_gene: .
abundance: many
CDR3nt: TGCAGTGCTAGGGACAGTACCAGTGAAAAACTGTTTTTT
CDR3aa: CSARDSTSEKLFF

v_gene: TRBV28
j_gene: TRBJ2-5
d_gene: .
abundance: many
CDR3nt: TGTGCCAGCACGACAGGCGGGGAAGAGACCCAGTACTTC
CDR3aa: CASTTGGEETQYF

v_gene: TRBV18
j_gene: TRBJ1-1
d_gene: .
abundance: many
CDR3nt: TGTGCCAGCTCACCACAAGGAGCTTTGGGTCCTGAAGCTTTCTTT
CDR3aa: CASSPQGALGPEAFF

v_gene: TRBV29-1
j_gene: TRBJ2-2
d_gene: TRBD2
abundance: few
CDR3nt: TGCAGCGTTCCCGCGGGGGTTACGAACACCGGGGAGCTGTTTTTT
CDR3aa: CSVPAGVTNTGELFF

v_gene: TRBV7-2
j_gene: TRBJ1-6
d_gene: .
abundance: many
CDR3nt: TGTGCCAGCAGCTTAAGGTCAAACCGGCTTAATTCACCCCTCCACTTT
CDR3aa: CASSLRSNRLNSPLHF

v_gene: TRBV7-3
j_gene: TRBJ2-1
d_gene: TRBD1
abundance: many
CDR3nt: TGTGCCAGCAGCCCAGGACAGGGGTGGAATGAGCAGTTCTTC
CDR3aa: CASSPGQGWNEQFF

v_gene: TRBV7-9
j_gene: TRBJ2-5
d_gene: TRBD2
abundance: many
CDR3nt: TGTGCCAGCTCACCCCTAGCGGGAGGTGGTGAGACCCAGTACTTC
CDR3aa: CASSPLAGGGETQYF

v_gene: TRBV19
j_gene: TRBJ2-7
d_gene: .
abundance: .
CDR3nt: TGTGCCAGCCAGGGTTCCTACGAGCAGTACTTC
CDR3aa: CASQGSYEQYF

v_gene: TRBV29-1
j_gene: TRBJ1-2
d_gene: .
abundance: many
CDR3nt: TGCAGCGTTGCGTACGGAGACTATGGCTACACCTTC
CDR3aa: CSVAYGDYGYTF

v_gene: TRBV15
j_gene: TRBJ2-7
d_gene: .
abundance: many
CDR3nt: TGTGCCACCAGCAGAGGGGGACTGGCCTACGAGCAGTACTTC
CDR3aa: CATSRGGLAYEQYF

v_gene: TRBV12-3/TRBV12-4
j_gene: TRBJ2-7
d_gene: .
abundance: many
CDR3nt: TGTGCCAGCAGTTTACGGCTAGCTGACGTTAATGAGCAGTACTTC
CDR3aa: CASSLRLADVNEQYF

v_gene: TRBV20-1
j_gene: TRBJ2-3
d_gene: TRBD2
abundance: few
CDR3nt: TGCAGTGCTAGAGGGATCACTAGCGGGAACACAGATACGCAGTATTTT
CDR3aa: CSARGITSGNTDTQYF

v_gene: TRBV10-2
j_gene: TRBJ2-7
d_gene: .
abundance: many
CDR3nt: TGCGCCAGCAGTGAGTCCCTAGGAGAGCAGTACTTC
CDR3aa: CASSESLGEQYF

v_gene: TRBV7-2
j_gene: TRBJ2-5
d_gene: TRBD1
abundance: once
CDR3nt: TGTGCCAGCAGCATAAATGGACAGGGAGAGACCCAGTACTTC
CDR3aa: CASSINGQGETQYF

v_gene: TRBV2
j_gene: TRBJ1-1
d_gene: TRBD1
abundance: many
CDR3nt: TGTGCCAGCAACCAGGGACAGGTTGGCACTGAAGCTTTCTTT
CDR3aa: CASNQGQVGTEAFF

v_gene: TRBV28
j_gene: TRBJ2-7
d_gene: .
abundance: few
CDR3nt: TGTGCCAGCAGTTTACTCCCCAGGCTCTACGAGCAGTACTTC
CDR3aa: CASSLLPRLYEQYF

v_gene: TRBV9
j_gene: TRBJ2-1
d_gene: .
abundance: many
CDR3nt: TGTGCCAGCAGCGTAACAGGCGGTAACAATGAGCAGTTCTTC
CDR3aa: CASSVTGGNNEQFF

v_gene: TRBV28
j_gene: TRBJ2-3
d_gene: .
abundance: many
CDR3nt: TGTGCCAGCAGTCTCGGGGGAGGAACAGATACGCAGTATTTT
CDR3aa: CASSLGGGTDTQYF

v_gene: TRBV11-2
j_gene: TRBJ2-1
d_gene: TRBD1
abundance: many
CDR3nt: TGTGCCAGCGCCCCACAGGGGGCCTCCTACAATGAGCAGTTCTTC
CDR3aa: CASAPQGASYNEQFF